This record concerns one T cell receptor beta chain sequence. This clone occurred a few times. Its antigen specificity is not known. No much larger clone exists at a distance of one base, and base qualities are not known. All of the isolated RNA was reverse transcribed with the High Capacity cDNA Reverse Transcription Kit, so expressed TCRB transcripts were sequenced. Deep immunoSEQ sequencing was applied to naive, central memory and regulatory T cell samples, giving an average of approximately 3.8 million total reads per sample. After sorted cells were lysed in RLT buffer, RNA was extracted with DNase-treated RNeasy Micro or Mini kits, with the choice depending on cell number. Each cell subset was processed separately to prevent cross-contamination, with patient and healthy donor samples processed together. TCRB sequences were amplified from cDNA with the immunoSEQ multiplex PCR, producing 87-bp fragments spanning the CDR3 region. Sequencing of the amplicons was done on the Illumina HiSeq platform. For the original study's pipeline: PCR bias was computationally corrected using synthetic template baselines, reads within Hamming distance 2 were collapsed, and singletons that could not be merged were discarded. Reads were aligned against IMGT to assign V, D and J genes, CDR3 length and insertions or deletions at six rearrangement sites. Within each subset, clonotype counts were normalized to sorted cell number, and only after that were true diversity and Gini coefficients computed with the tcR R package. Repertoire sharing was quantified using the overlap coefficient calculated on TCRB nucleotide sequences. Out-of-frame TCRB sequences from naive cells were analyzed to stand in for the pre-selection repertoire. The immuneACCESS repertoire file appears here via TCRdb, limited to in-frame rearrangements. These files lack a portion of the clones; in checked studies, under half of the deficit traces to unresolved V genes, and the cause of the others is not known. V, J and clone size are taken as reported in that table, and D and trimming were inferred from the DNA itself. The sample contains 450,000 to 550,000 clones, over 25% of them found a single time. The leading ten clones occupy 0.05% to 0.07% of the sample.

The source of the sample is a study of beta chain features in type 1 diabetes (dated by TCRdb to 2016 to 2019). Regarding the study in general: Patients and healthy donors did not differ in mean age, gender distribution, total cell number or subset yield. The study compared the TCRB repertoires of sorted circulating CD4+ T cell subsets in recently diagnosed type 1 diabetes patients with those in matched healthy donors. A total of some 100,000,000 sorted cells were examined across all samples, and the number of cells per subset was strongly correlated with RNA yield. Regulatory and stem cell-like memory subsets were obtained from only 8 patients and roughly 8 healthy donors, while naive and central memory subsets were obtained from all 30 or so donors.

A single peripheral blood draw of 95 to 150 mL on average was collected from each donor into heparinised tubes. A BD FACSAria II and a panel including CD45RO, CCR7, CD25, CD127, CD95 and CD27 were used to sort naive, central memory, regulatory and stem cell-like memory CD4+ T cells. All sorted populations exceeded 98% purity. PBMCs were isolated immediately by Lymphoprep density gradient centrifugation and stained directly without culture. To minimize batch effects, samples were stained and sorted in pairs, one healthy donor with one patient per experiment. Broad study findings and their caveats: In all four CD4+ subsets, TCRB CDR3 length was moderately but significantly shorter in type 1 diabetes patients. The naive, central memory and regulatory TCRB repertoires appeared to resemble one another more closely among patients than among healthy donors. HLA sub-analyses involved small numbers of individuals, so any influence of HLA type on TCRB rearrangement remained unresolved. Shorter templates might be favored by PCR, yet because patient and control samples were amplified and corrected together, any such skew would affect both groups equally. Because cDNA was sequenced instead of genomic DNA, highly expressing activated cells could be over-represented, though the groups showed no difference in activation or CD3 levels. Patients with type 1 diabetes made fewer insertions and deleted more nucleotides at VDJ recombination sites, implying thymic rearrangement abnormalities.

Measured from the cysteine to the phenylalanine, the CDR3 is 14 residues long. Only the CDR3 DNA stays, 42 bases, in frame from base 1. CDR1 and CDR2, per the germline V gene, are SGDLS and YYNGEE. The sequencing sample was made of naive CD4+ T cells from blood. The sample's cell subset or site label, decoded: true naive CD4+ T cells. The chain uses TRBV9 and TRBJ2-7; possibly the D gene is TRBD1, per 6 matching bases. The better agreement between TRBJ2-5 and the DNA end casts doubt on the J call. This receptor was identified in a man aged 18 to 29 in good health. For the CDR3, the sequence is CASSPRTVQETQYF. The nucleotides read TGTGCCAGCAGCCCACGGACAGTACAAGAGACCCAGTACTTC.